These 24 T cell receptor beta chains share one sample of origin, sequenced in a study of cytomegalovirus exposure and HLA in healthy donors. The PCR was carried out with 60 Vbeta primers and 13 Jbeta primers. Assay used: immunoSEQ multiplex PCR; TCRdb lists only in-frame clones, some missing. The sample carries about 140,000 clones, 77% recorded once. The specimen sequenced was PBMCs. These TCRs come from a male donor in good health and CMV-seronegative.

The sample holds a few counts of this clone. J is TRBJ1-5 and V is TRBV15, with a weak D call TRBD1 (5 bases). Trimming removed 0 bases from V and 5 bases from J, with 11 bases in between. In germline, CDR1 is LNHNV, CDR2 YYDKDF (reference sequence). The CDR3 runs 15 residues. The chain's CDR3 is CATSRDGRGDQPQHF. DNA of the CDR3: TGTGCCACCAGCAGAGATGGCCGGGGGGATCAGCCCCAGCATTTT.

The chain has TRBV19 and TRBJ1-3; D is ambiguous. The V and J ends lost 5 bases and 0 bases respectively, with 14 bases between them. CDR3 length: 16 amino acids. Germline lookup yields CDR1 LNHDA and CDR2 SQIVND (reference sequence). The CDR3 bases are TGTGCCAGTAGTCCCCCTACGGGAGGCTCTGGAAACACCATATATTTT. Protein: CASSPPTGGSGNTIYF.

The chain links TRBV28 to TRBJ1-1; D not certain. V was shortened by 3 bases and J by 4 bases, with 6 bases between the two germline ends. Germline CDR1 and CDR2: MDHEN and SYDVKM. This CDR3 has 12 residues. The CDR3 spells CASSLRVTEAFF. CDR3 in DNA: TGTGCCAGCAGTTTGCGGGTCACTGAAGCTTTCTTT.

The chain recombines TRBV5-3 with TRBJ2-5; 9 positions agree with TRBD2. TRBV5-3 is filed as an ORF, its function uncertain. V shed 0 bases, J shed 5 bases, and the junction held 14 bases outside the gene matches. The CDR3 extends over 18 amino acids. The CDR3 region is CARSLAGGREGLVETQYF. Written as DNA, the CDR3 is TGTGCCAGAAGCTTGGCTGGAGGGCGGGAGGGCCTGGTGGAGACCCAGTACTTC.

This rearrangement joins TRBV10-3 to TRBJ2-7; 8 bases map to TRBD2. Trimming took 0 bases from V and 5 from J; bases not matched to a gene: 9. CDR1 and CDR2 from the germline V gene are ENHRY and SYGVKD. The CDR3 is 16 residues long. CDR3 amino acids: CAISESWREESHEQYF. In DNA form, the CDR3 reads TGTGCCATCAGTGAGTCGTGGCGGGAGGAGTCCCACGAGCAGTACTTC.

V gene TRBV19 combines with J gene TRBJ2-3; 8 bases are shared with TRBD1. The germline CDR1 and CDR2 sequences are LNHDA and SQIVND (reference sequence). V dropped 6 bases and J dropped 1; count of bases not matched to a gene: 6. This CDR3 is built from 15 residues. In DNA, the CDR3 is TGTGCCAGTAGCTCGGACAGGGTCGGCACAGATACGCAGTATTTT. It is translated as CASSSDRVGTDTQYF.

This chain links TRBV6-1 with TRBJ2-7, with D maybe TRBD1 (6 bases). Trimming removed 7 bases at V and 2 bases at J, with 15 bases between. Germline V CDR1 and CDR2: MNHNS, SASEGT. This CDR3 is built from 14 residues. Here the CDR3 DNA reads TGTGCCAGCACTCCAAATACAGGGCCCTACGAGCAGTACTTC. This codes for CASTPNTGPYEQYF.

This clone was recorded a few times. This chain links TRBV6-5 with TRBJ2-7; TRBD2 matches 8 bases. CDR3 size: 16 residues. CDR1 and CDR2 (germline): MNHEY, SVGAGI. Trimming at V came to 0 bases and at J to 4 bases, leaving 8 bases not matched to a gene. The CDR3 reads CASSYSFSGGLYEQYF. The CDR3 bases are TGTGCCAGCAGTTACTCGTTCTCGGGGGGGTTATACGAGCAGTACTTC.

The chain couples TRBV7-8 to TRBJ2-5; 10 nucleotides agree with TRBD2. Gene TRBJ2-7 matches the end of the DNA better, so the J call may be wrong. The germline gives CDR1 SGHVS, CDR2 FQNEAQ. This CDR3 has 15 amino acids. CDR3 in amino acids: CASSLVGTSDYEQYF. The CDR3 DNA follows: TGTGCCAGCAGCTTAGTAGGGACTAGCGACTACGAGCAGTACTTC.

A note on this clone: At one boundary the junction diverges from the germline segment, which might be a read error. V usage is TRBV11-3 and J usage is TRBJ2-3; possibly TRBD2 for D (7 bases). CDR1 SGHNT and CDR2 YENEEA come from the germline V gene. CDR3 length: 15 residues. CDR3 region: CANSLKGGGTDTQYF. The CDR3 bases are TGTGCCAACAGCTTGAAGGGGGGGGGCACAGATACGCAGTATTTT.

CDR3 loop: CATSRELATYNEQFF. CDR3 DNA sequence: TGTGCCACCAGCAGAGAACTAGCGACGTACAATGAGCAGTTCTTC. The rearrangement joins TRBV15 to TRBJ2-1; 7 positions agree with TRBD2. V shed 0 bases and J 4 bases; nucleotides not matched to a gene: 3. Looked up from germline, CDR1 is LNHNV and CDR2 is YYDKDF (reference sequence). The CDR3 contains 15 residues.

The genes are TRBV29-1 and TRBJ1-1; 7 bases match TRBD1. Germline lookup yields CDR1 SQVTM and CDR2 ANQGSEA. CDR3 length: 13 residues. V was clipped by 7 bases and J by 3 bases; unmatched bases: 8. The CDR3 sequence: CSGVHRGDTEAFF. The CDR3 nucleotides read TGCAGCGGCGTACACAGGGGAGACACTGAAGCTTTCTTT.

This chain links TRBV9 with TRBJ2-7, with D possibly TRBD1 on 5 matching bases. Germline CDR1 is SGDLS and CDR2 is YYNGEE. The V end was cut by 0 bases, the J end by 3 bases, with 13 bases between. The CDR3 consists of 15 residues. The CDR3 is CASSVEGQGGYEQYF. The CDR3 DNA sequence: TGTGCCAGCAGCGTAGAAGGGCAGGGTGGCTACGAGCAGTACTTC.

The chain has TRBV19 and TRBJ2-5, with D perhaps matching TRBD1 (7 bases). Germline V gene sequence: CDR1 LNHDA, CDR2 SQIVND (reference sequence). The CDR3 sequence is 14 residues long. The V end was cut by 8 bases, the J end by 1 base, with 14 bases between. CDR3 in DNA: TGTGCCAGTTCCCAGGGGGGAGCCCAAGAGACCCAGTACTTC. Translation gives CASSQGGAQETQYF.

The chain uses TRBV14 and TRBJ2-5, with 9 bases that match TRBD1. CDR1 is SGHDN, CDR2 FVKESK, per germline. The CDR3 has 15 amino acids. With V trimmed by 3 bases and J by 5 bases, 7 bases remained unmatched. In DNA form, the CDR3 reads TGTGCCAGCAGCCACTGGGACAGGGCCGCCGAGACCCAGTACTTC. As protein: CASSHWDRAAETQYF.

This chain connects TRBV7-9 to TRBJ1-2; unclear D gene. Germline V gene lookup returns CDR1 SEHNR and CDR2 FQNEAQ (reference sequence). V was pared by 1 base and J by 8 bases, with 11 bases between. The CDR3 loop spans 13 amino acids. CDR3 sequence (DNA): TGTGCCAGCAGCTTAGACACGGGGAGAGGCTACACCTTC. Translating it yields CASSLDTGRGYTF.

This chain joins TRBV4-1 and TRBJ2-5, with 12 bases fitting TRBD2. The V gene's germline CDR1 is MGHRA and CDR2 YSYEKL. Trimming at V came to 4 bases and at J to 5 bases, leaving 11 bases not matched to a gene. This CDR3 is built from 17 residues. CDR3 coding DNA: TGCGCCAGCAGCCCCGTCCCGGGACTAGCGGGTGGCGAGACCCAGTACTTC. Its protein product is CASSPVPGLAGGETQYF.

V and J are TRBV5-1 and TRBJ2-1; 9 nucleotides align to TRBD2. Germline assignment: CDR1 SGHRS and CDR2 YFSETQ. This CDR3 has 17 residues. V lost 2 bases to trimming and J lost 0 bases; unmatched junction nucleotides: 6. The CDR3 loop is CASSLGGTSPSYNEQFF. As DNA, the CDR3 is TGCGCCAGCAGCTTAGGTGGGACTAGCCCCTCCTACAATGAGCAGTTCTTC.

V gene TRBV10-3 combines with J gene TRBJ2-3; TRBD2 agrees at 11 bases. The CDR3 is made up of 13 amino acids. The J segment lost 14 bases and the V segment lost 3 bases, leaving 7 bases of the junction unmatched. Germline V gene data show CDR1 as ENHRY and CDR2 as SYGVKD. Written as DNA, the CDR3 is TGTGCCATCAGTGACCAACTAGCGGGAGACGGGTATTTT. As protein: CAISDQLAGDGYF.

This CDR3 reads CASSPGAIEQYF. As DNA, the CDR3 is TGTGCCAGCTCACCAGGGGCCATCGAGCAGTACTTC. The V call is TRBV18, the J call TRBJ2-5, with D possibly matching TRBD1 (5 bases). The J call is doubtful: the DNA matches TRBJ2-7 better. Germline V CDR1 and CDR2: KGHSH, LQKENI. CDR3 length equals 12 residues.

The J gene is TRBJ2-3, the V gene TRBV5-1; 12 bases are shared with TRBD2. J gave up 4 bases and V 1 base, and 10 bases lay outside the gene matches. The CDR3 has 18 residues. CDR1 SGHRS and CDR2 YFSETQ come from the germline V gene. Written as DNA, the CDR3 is TGCGCCAGCAGCTTGCCTACACCTAGCGGGGGGGCATCAGATACGCAGTATTTT. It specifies CASSLPTPSGGASDTQYF.

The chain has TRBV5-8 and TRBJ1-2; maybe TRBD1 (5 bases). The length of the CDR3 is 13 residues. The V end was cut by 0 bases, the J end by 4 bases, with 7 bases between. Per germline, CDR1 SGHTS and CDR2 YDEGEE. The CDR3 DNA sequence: TGTGCCAGCAGCTTGGTAACAGGCTATGGCTACACCTTC. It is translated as CASSLVTGYGYTF.

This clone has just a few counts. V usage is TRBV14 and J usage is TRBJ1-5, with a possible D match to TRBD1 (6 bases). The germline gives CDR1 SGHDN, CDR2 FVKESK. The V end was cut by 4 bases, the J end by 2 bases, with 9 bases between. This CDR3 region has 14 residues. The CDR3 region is CASSPSGGNQPQHF. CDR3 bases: TGTGCCAGCAGCCCATCAGGGGGCAATCAGCCCCAGCATTTT.

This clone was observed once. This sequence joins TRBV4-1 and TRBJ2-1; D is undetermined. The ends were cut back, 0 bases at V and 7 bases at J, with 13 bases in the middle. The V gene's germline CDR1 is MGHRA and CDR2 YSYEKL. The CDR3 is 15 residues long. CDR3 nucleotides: TGCGCCAGCAGCCAAGATGAAGGTTACGGGAATGAGCAGTTCTTC. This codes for CASSQDEGYGNEQFF.